The entry below gives a single T cell receptor (beta chain) sequence along with its context. The sample belongs to a study of human T cells and chemical hapten exposure. TCRdb called the RACE reads again in MiXCR, with one record for every CDR3 protein. Of tens of thousands of distinct CDR3 sequences listed, over 9.5% are singletons. Germline V CDR1 and CDR2: SGHTA, FQGNSA. V dropped 5 bases and J dropped 6 bases, with 17 bases sitting between them. This CDR3 spans 14 amino acids. As for time point: patch test 1, 2 weeks after DPC sensitization. Described treatment: therapeutic diphenylcyclopropenone sensitization with weekly scalp DPC.

Sequencing used whole blood, obtained in connection with sensitization to the hapten diphenylcyclopropenone (DPC). This chain connects TRBV7-2 to TRBJ2-7; TRBD1 might be the D (6 bases). This sequence was found in a man in his forties or fifties with alopecia areata. Some clones in this sample may be carry-over from other donors' samples. CDR3 DNA: TGTGCCAGCAGCATAACAGGGTTACAGGGCGAGCAGTACTTC. It encodes CASSITGLQGEQYF.